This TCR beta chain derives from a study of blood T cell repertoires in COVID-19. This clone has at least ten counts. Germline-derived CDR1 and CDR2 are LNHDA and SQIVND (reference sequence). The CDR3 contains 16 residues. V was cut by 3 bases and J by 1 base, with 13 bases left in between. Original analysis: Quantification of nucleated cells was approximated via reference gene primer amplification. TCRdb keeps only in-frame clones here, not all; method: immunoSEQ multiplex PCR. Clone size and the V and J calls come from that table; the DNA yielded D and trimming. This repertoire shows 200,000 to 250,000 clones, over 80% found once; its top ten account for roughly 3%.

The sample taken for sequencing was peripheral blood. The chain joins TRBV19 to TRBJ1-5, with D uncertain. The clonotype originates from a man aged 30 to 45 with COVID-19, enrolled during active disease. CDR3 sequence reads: CASSIRDLVSNQPQHF. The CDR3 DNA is TGTGCCAGTAGTATCCGGGATCTTGTGAGCAATCAGCCCCAGCATTTT.